Listed here are 4 T cell receptor beta chains from one sample, sequenced in a study of cytomegalovirus exposure and HLA in healthy donors. Primers for the PCR totalled 60 Vbeta and 13 Jbeta. Clones were read by immunoSEQ multiplex PCR, and TCRdb kept only the in-frame ones, dropping some. The profile shows around 150,000 clones, more than 75% of them singletons. The material sequenced was PBMCs. Source of these receptors: a woman in her fifties or sixties in good health and CMV-seropositive.

The V and J genes are TRBV15 and TRBJ2-3; possibly TRBD2 for D (6 bases). V was pared by 5 bases and J by 3 bases, with 21 bases between. The CDR3 is 17 amino acids. Germline V gives CDR1 LNHNV, CDR2 YYDKDF (reference sequence). The CDR3 protein is CATSHGGPGSETDTQYF. CDR3 sequence (DNA): TGTGCCACCAGCCACGGAGGGCCGGGTTCCGAGACAGATACGCAGTATTTT.

The rearrangement joins TRBV28 to TRBJ1-1; 10 bases line up with TRBD1. Germline CDR1 reads MDHEN; CDR2 reads SYDVKM. The CDR3 runs to 14 residues. Trimming took 5 bases from V and 4 from J; bases not matched to a gene: 4. This CDR3 is CASSLTGGVTEAFF. The CDR3 bases are TGTGCCAGCAGTCTGACAGGGGGCGTCACTGAAGCTTTCTTT.

As regards this clone: Other DNA sequences of this sample code for an identical CDR3. The chain employs TRBV6-5 and TRBJ2-7; D unclear. This CDR3 spans 13 amino acids. Germline V lookup: CDR1 MNHEY, CDR2 SVGAGI. The germline V and J ends were trimmed by 2 bases and 1 base, with 6 bases remaining between them. The CDR3 nucleotides read TGTGCCAGCAGTTACGGCCCTTCCTACGAGCAGTACTTC. Translating it yields CASSYGPSYEQYF.

The rearrangement joins TRBV5-5 to TRBJ2-1; TRBD1 matches at 9 bases. Unmatched junction bases numbered 6, after V lost 1 base and J lost 4 bases. Germline V gene sequence: CDR1 SGHKS, CDR2 YYEKEE (reference sequence). This CDR3 is built from 16 residues. CDR3 region: CASSLFLGQGYNEQFF. The CDR3, as DNA: TGTGCCAGCAGCTTGTTCCTGGGACAGGGTTACAATGAGCAGTTCTTC.